This T cell receptor beta chain was captured in a study of sequential checkpoint blockade in melanoma. V trimming: 4 bases; J trimming: 4 bases; junction bases outside the gene matches: 7. CDR1 is SGHRS, CDR2 YFSETQ, per germline. This CDR3 is built from 15 residues. Treatment specified: randomized to nivolumab then ipilimumab (arm A) or the reverse (arm B). Assay used: immunoSEQ multiplex PCR; TCRdb lists only in-frame clones, some missing. The sample has 4,200 or so clones, less than 30% seen once. The chain recombines TRBV5-1 with TRBJ2-1; TRBD1 matches 8 bases. The clonotype comes from a human donor with melanoma. This specimen consisted of tumor tissue (inferred from file names), obtained from a patient given nivolumab and ipilimumab in sequence. The CDR3: CASSPADRGYNEQFF. The CDR3 DNA sequence: TGCGCCAGCAGCCCAGCTGACAGGGGTTACAATGAGCAGTTCTTC.